This is a list of T cell receptor beta chains from one sample in a study of vaccination and CD4 T cells after COVID-19. TCRdb recomputed calls from the PCR reads with MiXCR, one row per CDR3 protein. The top ten clones hold roughly 5.1% of a sample with about 15,000 distinct CDR3 sequences, about three quarters of them seen once. The antigens of these receptors remain unknown. Specimen: CD4+ T cells from blood, cultured in vitro. These receptor sequences come from a human donor who had recovered from COVID-19. CDR3s leave out the opening cysteine and the closing phenylalanine or tryptophan.

V	J	CDR3
TRBV27	TRBJ1-5	ASSSRQIPNQPQH
TRBV6-1	TRBJ1-1	ASRPPTGGGTEAF
TRBV3-1	TRBJ2-3	ASSQDWTLNTDTQY
TRBV10-3	TRBJ1-3	AISREGIAGNTIY
TRBV5-1	TRBJ2-3	ASSTRTGLTDTQY
TRBV28	TRBJ1-5	ASSLYRVNQPQH
TRBV20-1	TRBJ1-5	SAKNSGPNQPQH
TRBV27	TRBJ1-5	ASSLWAGGINQPQH
TRBV6-2/TRBV6-3	TRBJ1-5	ASSSRDRGPQPQH
TRBV6-5	TRBJ1-5	ASSYSMDTRNQPQH
TRBV12-3/TRBV12-4	TRBJ1-1	ASRPDTGRGRGAF
TRBV7-3	TRBJ1-2	ASSRTGRRNYGYT
TRBV7-3	TRBJ2-7	ASSLMAGVYEQY
TRBV24-1	TRBJ2-5	ATSDQGLAGGPVETQY
TRBV30	TRBJ1-5	AWSAGSNQPQH
TRBV12-3/TRBV12-4	TRBJ2-2	ASSQRGGEGGELF
TRBV10-3	TRBJ1-5	AMGQGGQPQH
TRBV6-1	TRBJ2-4	ASRPDGAKNIQY